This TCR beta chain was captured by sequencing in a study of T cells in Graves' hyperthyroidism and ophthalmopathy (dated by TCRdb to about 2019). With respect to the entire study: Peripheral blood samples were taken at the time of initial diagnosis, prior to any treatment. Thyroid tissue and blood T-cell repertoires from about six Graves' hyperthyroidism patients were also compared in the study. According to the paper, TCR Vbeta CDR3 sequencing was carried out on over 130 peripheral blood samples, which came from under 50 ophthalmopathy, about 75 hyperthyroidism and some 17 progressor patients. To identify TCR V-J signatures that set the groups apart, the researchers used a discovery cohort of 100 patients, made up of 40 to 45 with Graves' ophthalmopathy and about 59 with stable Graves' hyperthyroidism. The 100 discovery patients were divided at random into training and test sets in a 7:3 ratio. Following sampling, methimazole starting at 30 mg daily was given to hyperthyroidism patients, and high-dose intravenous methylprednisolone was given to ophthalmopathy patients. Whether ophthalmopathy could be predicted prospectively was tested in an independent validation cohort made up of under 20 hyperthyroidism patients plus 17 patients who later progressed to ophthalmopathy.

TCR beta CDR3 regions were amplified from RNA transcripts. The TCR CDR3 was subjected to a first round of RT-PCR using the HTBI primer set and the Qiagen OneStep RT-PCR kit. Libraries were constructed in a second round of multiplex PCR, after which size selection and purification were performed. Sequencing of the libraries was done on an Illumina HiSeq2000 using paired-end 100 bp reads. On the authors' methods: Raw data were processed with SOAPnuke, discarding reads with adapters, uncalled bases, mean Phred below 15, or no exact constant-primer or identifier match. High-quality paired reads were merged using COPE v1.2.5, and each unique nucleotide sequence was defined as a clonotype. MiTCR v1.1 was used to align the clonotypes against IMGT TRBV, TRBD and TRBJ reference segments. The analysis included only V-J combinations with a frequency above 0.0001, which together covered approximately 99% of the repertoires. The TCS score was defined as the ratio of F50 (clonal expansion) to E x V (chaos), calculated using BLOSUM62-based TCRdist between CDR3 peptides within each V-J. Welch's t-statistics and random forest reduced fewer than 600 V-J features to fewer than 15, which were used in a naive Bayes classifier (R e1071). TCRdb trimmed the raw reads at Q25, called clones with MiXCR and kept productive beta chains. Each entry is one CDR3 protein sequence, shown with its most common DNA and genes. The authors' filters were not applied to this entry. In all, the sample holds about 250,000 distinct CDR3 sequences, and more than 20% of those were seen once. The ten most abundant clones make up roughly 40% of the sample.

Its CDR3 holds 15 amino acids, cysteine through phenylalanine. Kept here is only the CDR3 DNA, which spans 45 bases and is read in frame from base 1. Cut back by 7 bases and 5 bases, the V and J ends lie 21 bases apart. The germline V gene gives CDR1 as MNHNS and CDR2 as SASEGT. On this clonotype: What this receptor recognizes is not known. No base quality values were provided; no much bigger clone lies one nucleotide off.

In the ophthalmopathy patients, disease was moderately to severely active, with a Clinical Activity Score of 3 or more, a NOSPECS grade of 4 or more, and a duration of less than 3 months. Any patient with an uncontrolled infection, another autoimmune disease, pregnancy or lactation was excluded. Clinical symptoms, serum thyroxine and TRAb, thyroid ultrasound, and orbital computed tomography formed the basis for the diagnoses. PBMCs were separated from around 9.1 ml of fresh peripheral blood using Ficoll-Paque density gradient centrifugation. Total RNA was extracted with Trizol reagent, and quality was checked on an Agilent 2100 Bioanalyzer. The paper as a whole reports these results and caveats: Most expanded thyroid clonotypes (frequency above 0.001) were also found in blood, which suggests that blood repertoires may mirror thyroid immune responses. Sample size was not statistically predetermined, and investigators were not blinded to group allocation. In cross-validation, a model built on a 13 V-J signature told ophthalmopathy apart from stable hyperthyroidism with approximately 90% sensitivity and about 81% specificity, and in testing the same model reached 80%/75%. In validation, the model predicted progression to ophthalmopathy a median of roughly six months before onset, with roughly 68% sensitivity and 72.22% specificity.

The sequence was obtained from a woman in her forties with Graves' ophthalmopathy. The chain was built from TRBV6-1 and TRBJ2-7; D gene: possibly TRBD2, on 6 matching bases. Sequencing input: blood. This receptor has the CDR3 CASKLAGTALDEQYF. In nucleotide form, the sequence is TGTGCCAGCAAACTGGCGGGAACGGCCCTGGACGAGCAGTACTTC.